This T cell receptor (beta chain) comes out of a study of technical replicates of blood from a handful of donors. This CDR3 is built from 17 residues. The table came from immunoSEQ multiplex PCR; TCRdb's copy has only in-frame clones and leaves some out. The profile shows over 55,000 clones, around 87% of them singletons. The receptor was derived from a human donor in good health. Some clones in this sample may be carry-over from other donors' samples. The sample taken for sequencing was PBMCs. The chain is built from TRBV21-1 and TRBJ2-5; the table names TRBD2, a call not compared with the DNA. TRBV21-1 is a known pseudogene. The CDR3 DNA follows: TGTGCCAGCAGCATTCTCACTAGCGGGGGGGCCTTTGAGACCCAGTACTTC. Translation: CASSILTSGGAFETQYF.